This T cell receptor beta chain derives from a study of T cell responses to AZD1222 COVID-19 vaccine. Looked up from germline, CDR1 is MNHEY and CDR2 is SVGEGT. V lost 2 bases and J 8 bases, leaving 12 bases between the germline ends. This CDR3 comprises 13 residues. Generated by immunoSEQ multiplex PCR, the TCRdb table keeps only in-frame clones and is missing some. The sample gives about 88,000 clones, 90% of which show up once; less than 6% is in the top ten. This TCR came from an adult who received the AZD1222 COVID-19 vaccine. The sequencing used peripheral blood, collected 28 days after the second AZD1222 dose. The chain carries TRBV6-2 or TRBV6-3 and TRBJ1-2; D is unresolved. CDR3 region: CASSYMTGRGYTF. The CDR3 nucleotides are TGTGCCAGCAGTTACATGACGGGTAGGGGCTACACCTTC.